A selection of T cell receptor beta chains follows, all from one sample in a study of regulatory T cells in long-lasting Graves disease. Each CDR3 protein is one row after TCRdb ran MiXCR on the multiplex PCR reads. The sample consists of 400,000 to 500,000 distinct CDR3 sequences, about 15% of them appearing once. The sample was also linked to a second study, of T cells in Graves' hyperthyroidism and ophthalmopathy.

The sample in question was peripheral blood mononuclear cells (PBMCs), obtained at new diagnosis, from a patient treated with antithyroid drugs. The receptors were gathered from a woman aged 45-65 years with Graves disease. The CDR3 runs from the conserved cysteine through the conserved F or W. A D gene is named only where the DNA matches it firmly. Not all rows give a size; the values are once, few, many and, for expanded clones, a class.

j_call clone_size d_call v_call cdr3_nt cdr3_aa
TRBJ2-3 many TRBD2 TRBV12-3/TRBV12-4 TGTGCCAGCAGTTTGGGGGTAGCGGGATACTTGACAGATACGCAGTATTTT CASSLGVAGYLTDTQYF
TRBJ2-7 . . TRBV28 TGTGCCAGCACTACTCCCTACGAGCAGTACTTC CASTTPYEQYF
TRBJ2-1 few . TRBV5-1 TGCGCCAGCAGCTTGGGGATGGGGATCAATGAGCAGTTCTTC CASSLGMGINEQFF
TRBJ2-3 many . TRBV5-1 TGCGCCAGCGGCCCGTTGCCGGATACGCAGTATTTT CASGPLPDTQYF
TRBJ2-1 many TRBD1 TRBV2 TGTGCCAGCCGGGACAGCCTTGTGGATGAGCAGTTCTTC CASRDSLVDEQFF
TRBJ2-3 . TRBD2 TRBV7-9 TGTGCCAGCAGCCTATTCCCGGGACTAGCGGGAGGGCCGGGAGATACGCAGTATTTT CASSLFPGLAGGPGDTQYF
TRBJ2-7 many TRBD2 TRBV3-1 TGTGCCAGCAGCCGCCGACTAGCGGGAGAGGACGAGCAGTACTTC CASSRRLAGEDEQYF
TRBJ1-4 . . TRBV6-2/TRBV6-3 TGTGCCAGCAGTTACCTGGCGGGAGGTCTAGAAAAACTGTTTTTT CASSYLAGGLEKLFF
TRBJ2-7 many . TRBV5-1 TGCGCCAGCACTATCCTTGTAGCGTCGGGCGAGCAGTACTTC CASTILVASGEQYF
TRBJ1-5 many TRBD1 TRBV28 TGTGCCAGCAGCAACACGGACAGGGTGGAAGGCAATCAGCCCCAGCATTTT CASSNTDRVEGNQPQHF
TRBJ2-6 few . TRBV5-6 TGTGCCAGCAGCAAGGACAGAATCTCTGGGGCCAACGTCCTGACTTTC CASSKDRISGANVLTF
TRBJ2-1 many TRBD1 TRBV18 TGTGCCAGCTCGGGCGGACAGGCGACGGGCAATGAGCAGTTCTTC CASSGGQATGNEQFF
TRBJ1-4 . TRBD1 TRBV12-3/TRBV12-4 TGTGCCAGCAGAGGGACAGAAGGTGAAAAACTGTTTTTT CASRGTEGEKLFF
TRBJ1-2 . TRBD1 TRBV19 TGTGCCAGTAGTACCTTACAGGGGGCGGCTGGCTACACCTTC CASSTLQGAAGYTF
TRBJ2-7 many . TRBV28 TGTGCCAGCAGTTTGCGAGTCCACGAGCAGTACTTC CASSLRVHEQYF
TRBJ2-7 many . TRBV4-1 TGCGCCAGCAGCCAAGATCTAGACAGTGGATCCTACGAGCAGTACTTC CASSQDLDSGSYEQYF
TRBJ2-3 many TRBD1 TRBV5-1 TGCGCCAGCAGCTTGACGCTGACAGGGGGCACAGATACGCAGTATTTT CASSLTLTGGTDTQYF
TRBJ1-4 many TRBD1 TRBV30 TGTGCCTGGATCAGACAGGGGGCTAATGAAAAACTGTTTTTT CAWIRQGANEKLFF
TRBJ2-3 many . TRBV30 TGTGCCTGGAGTTCGGGCGATAGGCTCACAGATACGCAGTATTTT CAWSSGDRLTDTQYF
TRBJ1-6 . . TRBV7-9 TGTGCCAGCAGCTTAGTGAGCTCCTATAATTCACCCCTCCACTTT CASSLVSSYNSPLHF
TRBJ1-6 . . TRBV5-4 TGTGCCAGCAGCCTGGACAATCCACCCCTCCACTTT CASSLDNPPLHF
TRBJ2-7 . . TRBV20-1 TGCAGTGCTAGGGCTGGGACAACTGGATCCTACGAGCAGTACTTC CSARAGTTGSYEQYF
TRBJ2-5 few TRBD2 TRBV5-1 TGCGCCAGCAGCAAGGGACTAGCGGGAGATATCCTAGAGGAGACCCAGTACTTC CASSKGLAGDILEETQYF
TRBJ2-1 many . TRBV10-3 TGTGCCATCAGTCTAGGGAATGAGCAGTTCTTC CAISLGNEQFF
TRBJ2-4 few TRBD2 TRBV18 TGTGCCAGCTCACCAGCCCCAGCGGGACGGGGAAACATTCAGTACTTC CASSPAPAGRGNIQYF
TRBJ2-3 many . TRBV7-2 TGTGCCAGCAGCTTAGCGTTGCTTGATACGCAGTATTTT CASSLALLDTQYF
TRBJ1-4 many . TRBV12-3/TRBV12-4 TGTGCCAGCAGAACAACCCAGGGACTCCACAATGAAAAACTGTTTTTT CASRTTQGLHNEKLFF
TRBJ2-1 . TRBD2 TRBV12-3/TRBV12-4 TGTGCCAGCAGTCGACAACTAGCGGGAGGGTATGAGCAGTTCTTC CASSRQLAGGYEQFF
TRBJ2-7 . TRBD1 TRBV6-1 TGTGCCAGCAGTGGGGACAGGGGGCTTAACGAGCAGTACTTC CASSGDRGLNEQYF
TRBJ2-2 . . TRBV4-1 TGCGCCAGCAGCCAGGGGCGAGTATCCCGGGGCACCGGGGAGCTGTTTTTT CASSQGRVSRGTGELFF
TRBJ2-2 . TRBD2 TRBV6-2/TRBV6-3 TGTGCCAGCAGTTACCTGACTAGCGGACTCACCGGGGAGCTGTTTTTT CASSYLTSGLTGELFF
TRBJ1-5 many TRBD1 TRBV19 TGTGCCAGTAGCAGGGGACAGTACGGTGATCAGCCCCAGCATTTT CASSRGQYGDQPQHF
TRBJ2-3 . TRBD2 TRBV11-2 TGTGCCAGCAGCCGCCGACGGGGAGGGACGGGGAGGACAGATACGCAGTATTTT CASSRRRGGTGRTDTQYF
TRBJ2-1 . TRBD2 TRBV7-9 TGTGCCAGCAGCTCGATAGCGGGAGCCTACAATGAGCAGTTCTTC CASSSIAGAYNEQFF
TRBJ2-7 many . TRBV28 TGTGCCAGCAGTTTATTGGCCCTGACTGGAAACTCCGCAGAAGACGAGCAGTACTTC CASSLLALTGNSAEDEQYF
TRBJ2-7 many . TRBV11-2 TGTGCCAGCAGCTTAGGCATAGGCGCCTACGAGCAGTACTTC CASSLGIGAYEQYF
TRBJ2-7 many . TRBV30 TGTGCCTGGAGTGCCTACTACGAGCAGTACTTC CAWSAYYEQYF
TRBJ2-6 many TRBD2 TRBV7-3 TGTGCCAGCAGCTTAATAAGCGGGAGCTCTGGGGCCAACGTCCTGACTTTC CASSLISGSSGANVLTF
TRBJ2-3 few . TRBV24-1 TGTGCCACCAGTGACCCCGGGGGACACCCAACCACAGATACGCAGTATTTT CATSDPGGHPTTDTQYF
TRBJ2-5 . TRBD2 TRBV11-1 TGTGCCAGCAGCTTAAGGGGGACTAGCGGGAGGCTGGGGCAGGAGACCCAGTACTTC CASSLRGTSGRLGQETQYF
TRBJ2-5 few TRBD1 TRBV6-1 TGTGCCAGCAGTGAAGGGACAGGGTTGCAAGAGACCCAGTACTTC CASSEGTGLQETQYF
TRBJ2-5 many . TRBV3-1 TGTGCCAGCAGCGACTGGACTACCCAGGGGGAGACCCAGTACTTC CASSDWTTQGETQYF
TRBJ1-2 . . TRBV7-2 TGTGCCAGCAGCACAGCGACAGCCTCCTCTTCCAACTATGGCTACACCTTC CASSTATASSSNYGYTF
TRBJ1-3 few . TRBV7-9 TGTGCCAGCAGCCTACCCGCGGGGACCTCTGGAAACACCATATATTTT CASSLPAGTSGNTIYF
TRBJ1-1 . . TRBV18 TGTGCCAGCTCACCAATCGAGGTCCATCGGCAGGGAAACACTGAAGCTTTCTTT CASSPIEVHRQGNTEAFF